This T cell receptor (beta chain) was captured by sequencing in a study of T cell repertoires in cytomegalovirus infection. As for this clonotype: Its antigen is undetermined.

TCRdb analysed the reads with MiXCR anew, one entry per CDR3 protein. This table has hundreds of thousands of distinct CDR3 sequences, around 30% appearing once. The study's findings and limits: HLA-C-restricted, CMV-specific TCR beta clonotypes were dominant ex vivo. Of the TCR beta families, the public ones yielded a cumulative frequency that identified carriers of CMV plus the relevant HLA.

Between the trimmed V and J ends, which lost 4 bases and 6 bases, there was a span of 23 bases. Germline CDR1 SGHDN, CDR2 FVKESK. The CDR3 contains 17 residues. The TCR was taken from a human donor in good health (CMV status not recorded). Some clones in this sample may be carry-over from other donors' samples. The source material was cultured PBMCs, sampled from culture after CMV antigen stimulation. The rearrangement uses TRBV14 and TRBJ2-3; the D gene is possibly TRBD1 (5 bases). The CDR3 DNA is TGTGCCAGCAGCCGCAGCCTTGTTTGGGGCTACCGGGATACGCAGTATTTT. It encodes CASSRSLVWGYRDTQYF.